A selection of T cell receptor beta chains follows, all from one sample in a study of cytomegalovirus exposure and HLA in healthy donors. The table came from immunoSEQ multiplex PCR; TCRdb's copy has only in-frame clones and leaves some out. The table lists around 80,000 clones, 95% to 97% of them singletons. The sequencing sample was made of PBMCs. All receptors come from a woman between 18 and 30 years old in good health and CMV-seronegative. CDR3s include the opening cysteine and the closing phenylalanine or tryptophan. The order of the fields is clone size, V gene, J gene, D gene, CDR3 protein, CDR3 DNA. D genes are given only for firm matches. Only part of the rows carry a size: once, few, many, or a class if the clone is expanded.

.,TRBV6-6,TRBJ1-1,.,CASLRGAAEAFF,TGTGCCAGCCTCCGCGGGGCTGCTGAAGCTTTCTTT
.,TRBV6-5,TRBJ2-7,TRBD2,CASSYGRGQYF,TGTGCCAGCAGTTACGGGAGGGGGCAGTACTTC
.,TRBV10-3,TRBJ1-1,.,CAISRVQGRNRAEAFF,TGTGCCATCAGCCGAGTACAAGGTCGTAATCGGGCTGAAGCTTTCTTT
.,TRBV9,TRBJ2-5,.,CASSSGSGETQYF,TGTGCCAGCAGCTCGGGGTCCGGAGAGACCCAGTACTTC
.,TRBV2,TRBJ2-5,TRBD1,CASSESTGTGWRETQYF,TGTGCCAGCAGTGAATCCACCGGGACAGGGTGGCGAGAGACCCAGTACTTC
.,TRBV10-3,TRBJ2-3,.,CAISGAGATDTQYF,TGTGCCATCAGTGGGGCCGGTGCTACAGATACGCAGTATTTT
.,TRBV14,TRBJ2-7,.,CASSQVAEQYF,TGTGCCAGCAGCCAGGTAGCAGAGCAGTACTTC
.,TRBV19,TRBJ2-3,TRBD1,CASSIQGDTDTQYF,TGTGCCAGTAGTATACAGGGGGACACAGATACGCAGTATTTT
.,TRBV7-9,TRBJ2-5,.,CASSQQPGAPPYF,TGTGCCAGCAGCCAGCAACCAGGGGCCCCGCCGTACTTC
.,TRBV7-9,TRBJ2-1,TRBD1,CASSHSGGVSEQFF,TGTGCCAGCAGCCATTCAGGGGGAGTGAGTGAGCAGTTCTTC
.,TRBV7-6,TRBJ1-2,.,CASSLEAGANYGYTF,TGTGCCAGCAGCTTAGAGGCAGGGGCTAACTATGGCTACACCTTC
.,TRBV7-2,TRBJ2-3,TRBD1,CASSEGQGISDTQYF,TGTGCCAGCAGCGAAGGACAGGGAATTTCAGATACGCAGTATTTT
.,TRBV5-1,TRBJ2-1,TRBD2,CASSLRALVGGNEQFF,TGCGCCAGCAGCTTGCGTGCATTGGTCGGGGGGAATGAGCAGTTCTTC
.,TRBV9,TRBJ2-1,TRBD2,CASSASGSSYNEQFF,TGTGCCAGCAGCGCTAGCGGGAGCTCCTACAATGAGCAGTTCTTC
.,TRBV11-2,TRBJ1-5,.,CASSPGGQVNQPQHF,TGTGCCAGCAGTCCTGGGGGCCAGGTTAATCAGCCCCAGCATTTT
.,TRBV18,TRBJ2-3,TRBD2,CASSRPGLAGRADTQYF,TGTGCCAGCTCACGACCGGGACTAGCAGGAAGGGCAGATACGCAGTATTTT
.,TRBV7-9,TRBJ2-1,TRBD2,CASSLARSGSGNEQFF,TGTGCCAGCAGCTTAGCGCGAAGCGGGAGTGGCAATGAGCAGTTCTTC
few,TRBV7-7,TRBJ1-1,.,CASSRTLNTEAFF,TGTGCCAGCAGCCGGACACTGAACACTGAAGCTTTCTTT
.,TRBV15,TRBJ2-7,.,CATSKEKYNNYEQYF,TGTGCCACCAGCAAAGAAAAGTACAATAACTACGAGCAGTACTTC
.,TRBV20-1,TRBJ1-2,TRBD1,CSAKQGHTF,TGCAGTGCTAAACAGGGGCACACCTTC
.,TRBV29-1,TRBJ2-7,TRBD2,CSAYGRSSYEQYF,TGCAGCGCCTACGGGAGGTCATCCTACGAGCAGTACTTC
.,TRBV18,TRBJ2-7,.,CASSRERGPFEQYF,TGTGCCAGCTCACGGGAGAGAGGTCCCTTTGAGCAGTACTTC
.,TRBV6-5,TRBJ2-1,.,CAGTGSSYNEQFF,TGTGCCGGGACTGGAAGCTCCTACAATGAGCAGTTCTTC